This T cell receptor (beta chain) was identified during a study of T cells after posttransplantation cyclophosphamide. About this clone itself: Its antigen is unknown.

The assay was immunoSEQ multiplex PCR, and TCRdb's table has in-frame clones only and misses some. Counted here are 30,000 or so clones, 86% occurring once; the ten biggest clones make up roughly 3.3%. General study points: Donor CD8+ memory clones often dominated recipient blood repertoires at later times. After PTCy, TRB diversity resembled that of CNI/methotrexate controls. Tissue-infiltrating T cells from skin or gut overlapped little with blood T cells.

This related bone marrow graft donor gave peripheral blood on the day of marrow donation. Sample: PBMCs. This receptor was obtained from a man between 45 and 60 years old.

CDR3 nucleotide sequence: TGTGCCAGTAGTAGGGGGGAACACCTGAACACTGAAGCTTTCTTT. Its protein product is CASSRGEHLNTEAFF. The J gene is TRBJ1-1, the V gene TRBV19; a possible D gene is TRBD1 (5 bases). CDR1 and CDR2 (germline): LNHDA, SQIVND (reference sequence). The germline V and J ends were trimmed by 4 bases and 0 bases, with 12 bases remaining between them. The CDR3 length is 15 residues. Using reference TRBV19 and TRBJ1-1 for the parts outside the CDR3, the full variable domain is DGGITQSPKYLFRKEGQNVTLSCEQNLNHDAMYWYRQDPGQGLRLIYYSQIVNDFQKGDIAEGYSVSREKKESFPLTVTSAQKNPTAFYLCASSRGEHLNTEAFFGQGTRLTVV.